This T cell receptor beta chain is from a study of regulatory T cells in long-lasting Graves disease. Looking at the study overall: Those Graves' patients who were newly diagnosed had been on antithyroid drugs under 3 months. Overall study findings and caveats: There was favoring of TRBV28, TRBJ1-2 and TRBJ2-5 in persistent disease. Thyroid tissue went unexamined; only peripheral blood was analyzed.

Construction of TCR beta libraries relied on iRepertoire HTBI primers and on Arm-PCR targeting CDR3 regions. Each CDR3 protein gets one entry after TCRdb re-called the multiplex PCR reads with MiXCR. The sample includes approximately 350,000 distinct CDR3 sequences, about 12% of them seen just once. Worth noting for this clonotype: Antigen unknown.

Germline CDR1 reads MRHNA; CDR2 reads SNTAGT. V was cut by 5 bases and J by 9 bases, with 14 bases left in between. There are 13 residues in the CDR3. This sample's time point: newly diagnosed GD, antithyroid drugs for less than 3 months. Researchers made the TCR library from RNA that was extracted from PBMCs. This sample also belongs to another study, concerning T cells in Graves' hyperthyroidism and ophthalmopathy. That work adds: First-round RT-PCR with HTBI primers amplified the TCR CDR3 region.

The source was peripheral blood mononuclear cells (PBMCs), collected at new diagnosis, from a patient treated with antithyroid drugs. The clonotype originates from a woman aged 18 to 35 with Graves disease. The chain couples TRBV6-4 to TRBJ1-5; D is undetermined. The CDR3 nucleotides are TGTGCCAGCAGTTACCTTCCGACCGGGCCCCAGCATTTT. This gives the protein CASSYLPTGPQHF.